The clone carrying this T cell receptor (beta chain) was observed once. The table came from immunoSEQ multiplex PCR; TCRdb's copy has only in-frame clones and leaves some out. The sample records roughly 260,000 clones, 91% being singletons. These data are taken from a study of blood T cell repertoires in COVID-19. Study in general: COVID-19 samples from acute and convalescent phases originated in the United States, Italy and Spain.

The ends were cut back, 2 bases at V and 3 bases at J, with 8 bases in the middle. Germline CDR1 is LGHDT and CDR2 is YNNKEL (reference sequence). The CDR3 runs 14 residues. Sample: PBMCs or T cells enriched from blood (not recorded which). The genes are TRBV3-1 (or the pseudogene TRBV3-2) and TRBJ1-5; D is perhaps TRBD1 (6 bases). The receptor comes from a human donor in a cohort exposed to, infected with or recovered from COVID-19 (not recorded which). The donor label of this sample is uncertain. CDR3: CASSQTGINQPQHF. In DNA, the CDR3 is TGTGCCAGCAGCCAAACAGGGATCAATCAGCCCCAGCATTTT.